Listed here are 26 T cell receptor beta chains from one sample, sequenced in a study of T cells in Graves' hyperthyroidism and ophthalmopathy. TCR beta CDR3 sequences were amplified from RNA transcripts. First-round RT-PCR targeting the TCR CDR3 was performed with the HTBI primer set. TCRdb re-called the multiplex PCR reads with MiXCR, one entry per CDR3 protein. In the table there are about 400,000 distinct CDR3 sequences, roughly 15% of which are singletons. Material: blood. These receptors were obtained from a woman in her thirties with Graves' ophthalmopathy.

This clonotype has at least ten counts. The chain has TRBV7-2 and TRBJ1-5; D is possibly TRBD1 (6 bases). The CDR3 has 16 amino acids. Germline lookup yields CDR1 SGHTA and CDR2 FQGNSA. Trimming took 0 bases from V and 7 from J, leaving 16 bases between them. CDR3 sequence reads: CASSLAIRGAGQPQHF. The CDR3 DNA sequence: TGTGCCAGCAGCTTAGCGATCCGGGGGGCGGGCCAGCCCCAGCATTTT. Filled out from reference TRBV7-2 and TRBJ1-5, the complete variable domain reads GAGVSQSPSNKVTEKGKDVELRCDPISGHTALYWYRQSLGQGLEFLIYFQGNSAPDKSGLPSDRFSAERTGGSVSTLTIQRTQQEDSAVYLCASSLAIRGAGQPQHFGDGTRLSIL.

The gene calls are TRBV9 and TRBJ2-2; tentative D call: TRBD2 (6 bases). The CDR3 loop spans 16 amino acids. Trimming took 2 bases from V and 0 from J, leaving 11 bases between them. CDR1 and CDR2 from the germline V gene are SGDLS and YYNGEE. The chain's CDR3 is CASSVQPGANTGELFF. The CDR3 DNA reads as TGTGCCAGCAGCGTCCAACCGGGGGCGAACACCGGGGAGCTGTTTTTT.

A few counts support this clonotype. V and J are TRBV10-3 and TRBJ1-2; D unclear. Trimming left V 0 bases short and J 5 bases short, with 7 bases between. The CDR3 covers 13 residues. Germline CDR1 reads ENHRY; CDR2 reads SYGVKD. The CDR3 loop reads CAISESKRYGYTF. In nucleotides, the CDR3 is TGTGCCATCAGTGAGTCGAAAAGGTATGGCTACACCTTC.

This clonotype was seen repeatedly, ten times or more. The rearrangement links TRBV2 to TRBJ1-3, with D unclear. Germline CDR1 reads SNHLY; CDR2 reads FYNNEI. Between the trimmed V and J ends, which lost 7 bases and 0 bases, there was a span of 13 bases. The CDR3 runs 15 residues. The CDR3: CASNPGKSSGNTIYF. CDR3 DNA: TGTGCCAGCAACCCAGGAAAAAGCTCTGGAAACACCATATATTTT.

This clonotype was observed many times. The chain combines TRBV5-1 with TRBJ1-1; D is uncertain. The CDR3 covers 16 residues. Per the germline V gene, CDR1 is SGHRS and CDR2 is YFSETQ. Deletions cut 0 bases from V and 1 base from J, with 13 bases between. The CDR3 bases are TGCGCCAGCAGCTTGGCGGTGTCGGGCACGAACACTGAAGCTTTCTTT. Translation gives CASSLAVSGTNTEAFF.

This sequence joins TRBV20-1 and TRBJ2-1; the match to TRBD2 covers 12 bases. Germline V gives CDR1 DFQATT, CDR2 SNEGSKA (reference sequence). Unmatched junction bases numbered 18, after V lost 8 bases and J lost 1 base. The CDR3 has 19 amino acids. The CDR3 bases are TGCAGTACTCCCGCTTCTAGCGGGGGGGCAAGTACGTCCTACAATGAGCAGTTCTTC. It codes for CSTPASSGGASTSYNEQFF.

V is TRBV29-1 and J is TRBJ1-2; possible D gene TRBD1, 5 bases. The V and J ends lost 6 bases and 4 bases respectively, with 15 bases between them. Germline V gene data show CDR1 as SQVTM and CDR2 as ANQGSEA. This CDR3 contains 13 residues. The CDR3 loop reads CSVVGGQGYGYTF. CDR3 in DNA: TGCAGCGTGGTTGGAGGGCAGGGCTATGGCTACACCTTC. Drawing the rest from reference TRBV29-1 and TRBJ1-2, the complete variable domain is SAVISQKPSRDICQRGTSLTIQCQVDSQVTMMFWYRQQPGQSLTLIATANQGSEATYESGFVIDKFPISRPNLTFSTLTVSNMSPEDSSIYLCSVVGGQGYGYTFGSGTRLTVV.

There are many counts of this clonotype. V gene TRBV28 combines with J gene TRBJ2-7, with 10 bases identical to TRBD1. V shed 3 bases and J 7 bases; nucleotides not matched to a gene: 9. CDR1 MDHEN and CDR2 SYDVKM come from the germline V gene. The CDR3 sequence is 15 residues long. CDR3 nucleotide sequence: TGTGCCAGCAGTTTCCAACCGGGACAGGGGCGGGAGCAGTACTTC. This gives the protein CASSFQPGQGREQYF.

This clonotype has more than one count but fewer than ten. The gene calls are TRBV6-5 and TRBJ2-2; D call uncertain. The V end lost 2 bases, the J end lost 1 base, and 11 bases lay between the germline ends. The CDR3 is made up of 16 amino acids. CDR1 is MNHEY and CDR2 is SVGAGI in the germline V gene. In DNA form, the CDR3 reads TGTGCCAGCAGTTACAAGTCTTACCGGAACACCGGGGAGCTGTTTTTT. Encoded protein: CASSYKSYRNTGELFF.

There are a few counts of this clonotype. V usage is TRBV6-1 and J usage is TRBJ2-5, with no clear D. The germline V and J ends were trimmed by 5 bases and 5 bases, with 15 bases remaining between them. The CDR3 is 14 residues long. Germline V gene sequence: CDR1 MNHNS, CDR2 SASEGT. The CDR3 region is CASSPGRNGETQYF. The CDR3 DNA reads TGTGCCAGCAGTCCAGGACGAAACGGGGAGACCCAGTACTTC.

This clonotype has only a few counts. In DNA form, the CDR3 reads TGCGCCAGCAGCTTGGTTGGGGGCAGACTACAAGAGACCCAGTACTTC. Translation: CASSLVGGRLQETQYF. The genes are TRBV5-1 and TRBJ2-5; the D gene is possibly TRBD1 (6 bases). With 0 bases removed from V and 2 bases from J, the gap between germline ends came to 14 bases. In germline, CDR1 is SGHRS, CDR2 YFSETQ. The CDR3 contains 16 residues.

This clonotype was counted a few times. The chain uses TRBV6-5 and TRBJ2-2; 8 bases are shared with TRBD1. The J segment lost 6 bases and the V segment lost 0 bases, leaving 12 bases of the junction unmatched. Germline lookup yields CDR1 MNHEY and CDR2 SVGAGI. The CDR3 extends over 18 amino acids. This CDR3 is CASSYSFGRRGLSGELFF. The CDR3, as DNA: TGTGCCAGCAGTTACTCCTTTGGTCGCAGGGGGCTATCCGGGGAGCTGTTTTTT.

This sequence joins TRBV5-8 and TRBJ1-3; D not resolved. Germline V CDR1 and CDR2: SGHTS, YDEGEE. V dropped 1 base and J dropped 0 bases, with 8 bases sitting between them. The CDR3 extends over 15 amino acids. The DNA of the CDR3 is TGTGCCAGCAGCTTGAAAGGCCTCTCTGGAAACACCATATATTTT. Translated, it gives CASSLKGLSGNTIYF.

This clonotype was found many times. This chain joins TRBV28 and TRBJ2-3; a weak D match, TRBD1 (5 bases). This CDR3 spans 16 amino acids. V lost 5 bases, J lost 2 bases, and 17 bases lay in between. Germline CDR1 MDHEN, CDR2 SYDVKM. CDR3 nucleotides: TGTGCCAGCAGTCACAACAGGCTTGGGGACACAGATACGCAGTATTTT. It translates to CASSHNRLGDTDTQYF.

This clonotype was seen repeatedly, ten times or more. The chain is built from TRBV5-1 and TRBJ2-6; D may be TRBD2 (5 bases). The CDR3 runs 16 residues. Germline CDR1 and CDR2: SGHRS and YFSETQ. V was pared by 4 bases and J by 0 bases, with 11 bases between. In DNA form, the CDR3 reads TGCGCCAGCAGCCCCGGACTCACCTCTGGGGCCAACGTCCTGACTTTC. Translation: CASSPGLTSGANVLTF.

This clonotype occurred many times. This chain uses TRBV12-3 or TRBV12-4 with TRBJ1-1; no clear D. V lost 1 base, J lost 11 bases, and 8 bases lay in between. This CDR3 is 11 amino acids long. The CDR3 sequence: CASSLGYRAFF. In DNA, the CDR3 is TGTGCCAGCAGTTTAGGATATCGGGCTTTCTTT.

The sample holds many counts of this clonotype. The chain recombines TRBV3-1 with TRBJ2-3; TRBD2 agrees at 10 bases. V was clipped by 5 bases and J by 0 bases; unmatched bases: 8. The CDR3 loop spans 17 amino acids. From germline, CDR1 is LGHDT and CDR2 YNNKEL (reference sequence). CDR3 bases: TGTGCCAGCAGCACCACAAAGCGGGGGGGCAGCACAGATACGCAGTATTTT. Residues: CASSTTKRGGSTDTQYF.

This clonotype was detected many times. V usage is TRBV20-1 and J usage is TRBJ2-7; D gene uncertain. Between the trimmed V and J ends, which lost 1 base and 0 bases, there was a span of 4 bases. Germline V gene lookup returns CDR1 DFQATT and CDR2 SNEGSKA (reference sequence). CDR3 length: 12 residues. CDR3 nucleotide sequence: TGCAGTGCTAGAGGACTCTCCTACGAGCAGTACTTC. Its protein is CSARGLSYEQYF.

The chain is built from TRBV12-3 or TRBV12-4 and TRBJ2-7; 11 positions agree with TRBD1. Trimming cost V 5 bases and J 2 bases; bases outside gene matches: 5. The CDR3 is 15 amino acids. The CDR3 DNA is TGTGCCAGCAGTATCCCGGGACAGGGGGCCTACGAGCAGTACTTC. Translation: CASSIPGQGAYEQYF.

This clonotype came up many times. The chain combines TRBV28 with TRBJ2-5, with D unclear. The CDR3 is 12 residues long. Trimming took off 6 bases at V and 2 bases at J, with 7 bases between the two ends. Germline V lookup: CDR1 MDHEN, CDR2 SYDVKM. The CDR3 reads CASRAPQETQYF. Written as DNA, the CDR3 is TGTGCCAGCAGGGCACCACAAGAGACCCAGTACTTC.

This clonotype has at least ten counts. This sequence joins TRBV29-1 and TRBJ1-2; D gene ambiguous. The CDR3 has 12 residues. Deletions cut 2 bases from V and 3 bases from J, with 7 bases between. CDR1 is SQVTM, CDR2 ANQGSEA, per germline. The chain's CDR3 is CSVEFQYYGYTF. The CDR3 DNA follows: TGCAGCGTTGAATTCCAGTACTATGGCTACACCTTC.

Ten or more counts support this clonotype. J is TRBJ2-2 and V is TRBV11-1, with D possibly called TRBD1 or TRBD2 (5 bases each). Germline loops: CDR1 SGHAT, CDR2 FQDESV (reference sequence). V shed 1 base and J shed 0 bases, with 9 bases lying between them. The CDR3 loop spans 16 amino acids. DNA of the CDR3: TGTGCCAGCAGCTTAGTAGGGACGGCGAACACCGGGGAGCTGTTTTTT. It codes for CASSLVGTANTGELFF.

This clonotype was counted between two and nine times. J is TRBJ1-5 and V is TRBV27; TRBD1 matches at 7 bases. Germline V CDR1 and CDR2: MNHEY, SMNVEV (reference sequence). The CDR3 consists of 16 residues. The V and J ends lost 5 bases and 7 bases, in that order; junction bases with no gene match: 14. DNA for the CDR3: TGTGCCAGCAGTCGGGGGGGAGGGGGCAAGAGGCAGCCCCAGCATTTT. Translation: CASSRGGGGKRQPQHF.

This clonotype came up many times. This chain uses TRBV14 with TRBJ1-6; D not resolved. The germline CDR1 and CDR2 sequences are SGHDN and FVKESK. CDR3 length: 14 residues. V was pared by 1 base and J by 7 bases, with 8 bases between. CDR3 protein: CASSQGARNSPLHF. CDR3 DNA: TGTGCCAGCAGCCAAGGGGCGCGGAATTCACCCCTCCACTTT.

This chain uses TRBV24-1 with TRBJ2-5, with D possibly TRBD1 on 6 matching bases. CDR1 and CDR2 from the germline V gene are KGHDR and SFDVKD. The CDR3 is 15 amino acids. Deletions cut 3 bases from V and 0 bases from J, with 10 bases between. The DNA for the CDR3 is TGTGCCACCAGTGATCGACAGGATCACCAAGAGACCCAGTACTTC. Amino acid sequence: CATSDRQDHQETQYF.

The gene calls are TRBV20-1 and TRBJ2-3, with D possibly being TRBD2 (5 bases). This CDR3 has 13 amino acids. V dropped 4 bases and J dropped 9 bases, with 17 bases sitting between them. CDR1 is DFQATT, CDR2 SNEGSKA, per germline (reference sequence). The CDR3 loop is CSAKSDSWRTQYF. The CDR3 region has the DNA TGCAGTGCTAAATCGGATAGCTGGAGGACGCAGTATTTT.